The rows below give T cell receptor beta chains drawn from one sample of a study of regulatory T cells in long-lasting Graves disease. TCRdb itself ran the multiplex PCR reads through MiXCR, one entry per CDR3 protein. This sample yields approximately 300,000 distinct CDR3 sequences, of which over 15% are seen a single time; around 37% belongs to the top ten. The sequences come from peripheral blood mononuclear cells (PBMCs), collected at new diagnosis, from a patient treated with antithyroid drugs. The receptors here all came from a female donor with Graves disease. Both conserved end residues are part of each CDR3. The D gene is left open where the match is weak. The size of a clone is reported for some rows only, either as once, few or many, or as a class for expanded clones.

D gene	V gene	J gene	clone size	CDR3 DNA	CDR3 protein
-	TRBV2	TRBJ2-2	many	TGTGCCAGCAGTGAATACGGGGCGAACACCGGGGAGCTGTTTTTT	CASSEYGANTGELFF
TRBD1	TRBV28	TRBJ1-1	many	TGTGCCAGCAGCCTCGCCGGACAGGCTGCGTTAACTTTCTTT	CASSLAGQAALTFF
TRBD2	TRBV4-1	TRBJ2-1	few	TGCGCCAGCAGCCAAGAGGGACTAGTATGGGACTACAATGAGCAGTTCTTC	CASSQEGLVWDYNEQFF
-	TRBV28	TRBJ2-5	-	TGTGCCAGCAGTTTATTTGATAGCCAGCGCCAAGAGACCCAGTACTTC	CASSLFDSQRQETQYF
-	TRBV5-1	TRBJ2-1	-	TGCGCCAGCAGCTTCCTGACGGGAGACTACAATGAGCAGTTCTTC	CASSFLTGDYNEQFF
-	TRBV4-1	TRBJ2-1	many	TGCGCCAGCAGCCCCCCTACCTACAATGAGCAGTTCTTC	CASSPPTYNEQFF
-	TRBV3-1	TRBJ1-4	many	TGTGCCAGCAGCCCGGAAGAGGCAGGGGATTATGGAAAACTGTTTTTT	CASSPEEAGDYGKLFF
TRBD2	TRBV5-1	TRBJ2-2	many	TGCGCCAGCACCCTACTGGGACTAGCAGCCAACACCGGGGAGCTGTTTTTT	CASTLLGLAANTGELFF
TRBD2	TRBV6-2/TRBV6-3	TRBJ2-5	few	TGTGCCAGCAGTTACGGACCGGGAGGGTACCAAGAGACCCAGTACTTC	CASSYGPGGYQETQYF
-	TRBV18	TRBJ2-3	few	TGTGCCAGCTCACCTTACCGGGATAGCGGCACAGATACGCAGTATTTT	CASSPYRDSGTDTQYF
-	TRBV3-1	TRBJ1-5	few	TGTGCCAGCAGCCTGGGGGCCAGCGCGCTTCAGCCCCAGCATTTT	CASSLGASALQPQHF
TRBD1	TRBV4-2	TRBJ1-1	many	TGTGCCAGCAGCCAAAGGGGGACAGGGAGGGGTACTGAAGCTTTCTTT	CASSQRGTGRGTEAFF
TRBD1	TRBV9	TRBJ1-4	many	TGTGCCAGCAGCGTTACAGGGGGATCTGAAAAACTGTTTTTT	CASSVTGGSEKLFF
TRBD1	TRBV30	TRBJ2-2	-	TGTGCCTGGAGCCGGGACAGGGGGCGGACCGGGGAGCTGTTTTTT	CAWSRDRGRTGELFF
-	TRBV20-1	TRBJ2-3	many	TGCAGTGCCGCCGTGCGCCTTAGATCCACAGATACGCAGTATTTT	CSAAVRLRSTDTQYF
TRBD2	TRBV9	TRBJ2-7	many	TGTGCCAGCAGCGTAGCGGGAGGGCTCGACGAGCAGTACTTC	CASSVAGGLDEQYF
TRBD1	TRBV11-2	TRBJ2-4	many	TGTGCCAGCAGCCAACAGGGGACCCAGAACATTCAGTACTTC	CASSQQGTQNIQYF
TRBD1	TRBV6-2/TRBV6-3	TRBJ1-5	-	TGTGCCAGCAGTGATCTCGGACAGGGGTATCAGCCCCAGCATTTT	CASSDLGQGYQPQHF
TRBD2	TRBV5-6	TRBJ2-5	many	TGTGCCAGCAGCTTCGCAAACAGAATTCACGGGACTAGCGGGAAAGAGACCCAGTACTTC	CASSFANRIHGTSGKETQYF
-	TRBV28	TRBJ1-6	many	TGTGCCAGCAGTTGGGACGGTGGTATTAATTCACCCCTCCACTTT	CASSWDGGINSPLHF
TRBD2	TRBV27	TRBJ2-7	many	TGTGCCAGCAGTCCCGGGACTAGCGGGAGGGCCGGATTGTACTTC	CASSPGTSGRAGLYF
TRBD2	TRBV6-1	TRBJ2-7	many	TGTGCCAGCAGTGAAGGGACTAGCGGGCTCTACTACGAGCAGTACTTC	CASSEGTSGLYYEQYF
-	TRBV20-1	TRBJ2-1	many	TGCAGTGCCAGAGGCGATCTTGAGCAGTTCTTC	CSARGDLEQFF
-	TRBV5-1	TRBJ2-1	many	TGTGCCAGCAGTTTGGGCAATGAGCAGTTCTTC	CASSLGNEQFF
TRBD1	TRBV11-2	TRBJ2-3	many	TGTGCCAGCACTCCGGGACAGGGGACAGATACGCAGTATTTT	CASTPGQGTDTQYF
-	TRBV11-2	TRBJ2-7	-	TGTGCCAGCATCTTGTGGGGGCAGGGGGGCGCTCTGGGTAAGCAGTACTTC	CASILWGQGGALGKQYF
-	TRBV11-2	TRBJ1-2	many	TGTGCCAGCAGCGCCGAGGTAACCTATGGCTACACCTTC	CASSAEVTYGYTF
TRBD2	TRBV5-1	TRBJ2-1	many	TGCGCCAGCAGCGGAACGACTAGCGGGAGGGCGAATGAGCAGTTCTTC	CASSGTTSGRANEQFF
TRBD1	TRBV24-1	TRBJ2-2	-	TGTGCCACCGCCTTTGGACAGGGAGACACCGGGGAGCTGTTTTTT	CATAFGQGDTGELFF
-	TRBV12-3/TRBV12-4	TRBJ2-7	many	TGTGCCAGCAGTTTAGCGCCGGAGGTGTCCTACGAGCAGTACTTC	CASSLAPEVSYEQYF
TRBD1	TRBV20-1	TRBJ2-3	few	TGCAGTGCTATCGGGACAGGGCAGAGCACAGATACGCAGTATTTT	CSAIGTGQSTDTQYF
TRBD1	TRBV19	TRBJ2-5	-	TGTGCCAGTAGTTGGGCGTTGGGACAGCAAGAGACCCAGTACTTC	CASSWALGQQETQYF
-	TRBV7-3	TRBJ2-1	-	TGTGCCAGCAGCCCCTCCGCGGGACTTCCTTACAATGAGCAGTTCTTC	CASSPSAGLPYNEQFF
-	TRBV2	TRBJ2-1	many	TGTGCCAGCAGCCAGCGGGCTAGGTGGGATGAGCAGTTCTTC	CASSQRARWDEQFF
TRBD1	TRBV12-3/TRBV12-4	TRBJ2-1	-	TGTGCCAGCGACAGGGGACAGGGGAATGAGCAGTTCTTC	CASDRGQGNEQFF
TRBD1	TRBV11-3	TRBJ2-2	many	TGTGCCAGCAGCTTGGCTCCCGGGACAGACCACGGGGAGCTGTTTTTT	CASSLAPGTDHGELFF
-	TRBV27	TRBJ1-4	many	TGTGCCAGCAGTCCCGGTGGGGGAGGGTATAGACTGTTTTTT	CASSPGGGGYRLFF
TRBD1	TRBV20-1	TRBJ2-7	-	TGCAGTGCTAACCCGACAGGGGGCTACGAGCAGTACTTC	CSANPTGGYEQYF
-	TRBV20-1	TRBJ2-5	-	TGCAGTGCTACCGGGCGGGAGACCCAGTACTTC	CSATGRETQYF
-	TRBV9	TRBJ1-2	-	TGTGCCAGCAGCCCCCTGGCTGACTTACCAGGGCCTGGCTACACCTTC	CASSPLADLPGPGYTF
-	TRBV27	TRBJ1-1	once	TGTGCCAGCAGCTCGAATGTGATGAACACTGAAGCTTTCTTT	CASSSNVMNTEAFF
-	TRBV20-1	TRBJ1-5	-	TGCAGTGCAGCGTGGACGTTAAATCAGCCCCAGCATTTT	CSAAWTLNQPQHF